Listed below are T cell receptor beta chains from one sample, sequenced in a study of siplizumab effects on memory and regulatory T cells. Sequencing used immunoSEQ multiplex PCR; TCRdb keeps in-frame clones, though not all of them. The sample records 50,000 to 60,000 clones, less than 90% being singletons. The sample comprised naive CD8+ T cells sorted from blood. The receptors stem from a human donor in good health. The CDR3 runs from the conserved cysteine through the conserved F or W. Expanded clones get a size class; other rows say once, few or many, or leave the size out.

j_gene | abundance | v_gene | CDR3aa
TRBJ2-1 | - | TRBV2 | CASSGSLGNEQFF
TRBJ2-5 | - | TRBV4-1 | CASSQAWGEETQYF
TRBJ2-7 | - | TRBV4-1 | CASSPLGASYEQYF
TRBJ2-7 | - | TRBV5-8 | CASSLGQGDEQYF
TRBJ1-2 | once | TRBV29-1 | CSAETGGNYGYTF
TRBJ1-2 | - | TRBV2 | CASSEPGQGIYGYTF
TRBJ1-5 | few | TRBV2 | CASSEATGQGQPQHF
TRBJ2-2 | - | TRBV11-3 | CASSLPGGKNTGELFF
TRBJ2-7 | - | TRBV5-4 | CASSEIQGYEQYF
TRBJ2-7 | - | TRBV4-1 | CASSQVGGTEYQYF
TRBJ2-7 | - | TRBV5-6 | CASSDVRQGVVEQYF
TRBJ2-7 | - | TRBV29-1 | CSVRGQVYEQYF
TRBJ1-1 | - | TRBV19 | CASKFLGLDTEAFF
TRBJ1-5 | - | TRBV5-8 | CASSSKPWQPQHF
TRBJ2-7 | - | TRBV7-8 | CASSFYGTGSYEQYF
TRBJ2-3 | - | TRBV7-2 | CASNKETWGGPDTQYF
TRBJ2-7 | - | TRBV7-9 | CASSFTSQESDEQYF
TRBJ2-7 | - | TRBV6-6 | CASSLMTSGYEQYF
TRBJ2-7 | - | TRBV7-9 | CASSPRLADEQYF
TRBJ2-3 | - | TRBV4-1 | CASSPNSGAADTQYF
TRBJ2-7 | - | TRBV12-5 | CASGSGQGRAYEQYF
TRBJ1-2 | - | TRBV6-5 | CASRGVAGRHGYTF
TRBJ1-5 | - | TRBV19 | CASSEGLFQPQHF
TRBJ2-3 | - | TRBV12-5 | CASNPGITDTQYF
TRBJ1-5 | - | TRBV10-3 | CAISGTESNQPQHF
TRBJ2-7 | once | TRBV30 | CAWREPWDRSHEQYF
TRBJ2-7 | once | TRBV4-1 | CASSQDPPSEQYF